This TCR beta chain was sequenced during a study of blood T cell repertoires in COVID-19. At the level of the study: The United States, Italy and Spain were the sources of the acute and convalescent COVID-19 samples. T cells, B-cell-depleted T cells, or PBMCs supplied cDNA or gDNA.

As originally analysed: Cell counts per sample came from amplifying reference gene primers. Clones were sequenced by immunoSEQ multiplex PCR, and TCRdb holds only the in-frame ones, with some missing. Clone size and V and J calls were adopted from that table, with D and trimming inferred from the DNA. Here the sample spans some 70,000 clones, 85% to 90% being singletons. Looked up from germline, CDR1 is LNHNV and CDR2 is YYDKDF (reference sequence). The V end was cut by 0 bases, the J end by 3 bases, with 14 bases between. The CDR3 runs 16 residues. What was sequenced was peripheral blood. The rearrangement links TRBV15 to TRBJ1-2; D ambiguous. This sequence was found in a man aged 50-59 years with active COVID-19. The CDR3 DNA follows: TGTGCCACCAGCAGAGATCGGGAGGGAGACTACTATGGCTACACCTTC. Translation gives CATSRDREGDYYGYTF.